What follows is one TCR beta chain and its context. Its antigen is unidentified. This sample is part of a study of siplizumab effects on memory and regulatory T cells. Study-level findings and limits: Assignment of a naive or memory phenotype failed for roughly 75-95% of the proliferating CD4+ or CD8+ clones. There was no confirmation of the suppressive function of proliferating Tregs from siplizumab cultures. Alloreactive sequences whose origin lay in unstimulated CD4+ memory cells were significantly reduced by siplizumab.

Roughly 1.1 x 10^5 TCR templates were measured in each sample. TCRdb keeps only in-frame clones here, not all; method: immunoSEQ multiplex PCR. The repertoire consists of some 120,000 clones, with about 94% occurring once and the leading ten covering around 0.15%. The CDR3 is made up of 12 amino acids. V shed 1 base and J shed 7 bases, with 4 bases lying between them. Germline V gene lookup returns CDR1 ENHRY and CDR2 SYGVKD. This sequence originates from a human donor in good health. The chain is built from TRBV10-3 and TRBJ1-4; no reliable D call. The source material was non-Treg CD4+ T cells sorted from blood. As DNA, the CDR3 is TGTGCCATCAGTGAGTTGAGTGAAAAACTGTTTTTT. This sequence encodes CAISELSEKLFF.